Described below is a single TCR beta chain sequence and its context. This CDR3 comprises 15 residues. The ends were cut back, 1 base at V and 0 bases at J, with 10 bases in the middle. The germline V gene encodes CDR1 SGHRS and CDR2 YFSETQ. The data were obtained in a study of blood T cell repertoires in COVID-19. Study-wide background: From the United States, Italy and Spain came samples of acute and convalescent COVID-19. In each case, the material was cDNA or gDNA derived from T cells, B-cell-depleted T cells, or PBMCs.

Original processing methods: Reference gene primers were amplified, and this amplification served to estimate nucleated cell counts. The assay was immunoSEQ multiplex PCR, and TCRdb's table has in-frame clones only and misses some. V and J calls and clone size are copied from that table; D and trimming were computed from the DNA. The table shows 60,000 to 80,000 clones, with roughly 85% occurring only once. The TCR was taken from a human donor in a cohort sampled during active COVID-19. The sample consisted of peripheral blood. The chain links TRBV5-1 to TRBJ2-5; possible D gene TRBD2, 6 bases. The CDR3 sequence: CASSLQAGYQETQYF. CDR3 sequence (DNA): TGCGCCAGCAGCTTGCAGGCGGGGTACCAAGAGACCCAGTACTTC. Complete variable domain (other parts from reference TRBV5-1 and TRBJ2-5): KAGVTQTPRYLIKTRGQQVTLSCSPISGHRSVSWYQQTPGQGLQFLFEYFSETQRNKGNFPGRFSGRQFSNSRSEMNVSTLELGDSALYLCASSLQAGYQETQYFGPGTRLLVL.